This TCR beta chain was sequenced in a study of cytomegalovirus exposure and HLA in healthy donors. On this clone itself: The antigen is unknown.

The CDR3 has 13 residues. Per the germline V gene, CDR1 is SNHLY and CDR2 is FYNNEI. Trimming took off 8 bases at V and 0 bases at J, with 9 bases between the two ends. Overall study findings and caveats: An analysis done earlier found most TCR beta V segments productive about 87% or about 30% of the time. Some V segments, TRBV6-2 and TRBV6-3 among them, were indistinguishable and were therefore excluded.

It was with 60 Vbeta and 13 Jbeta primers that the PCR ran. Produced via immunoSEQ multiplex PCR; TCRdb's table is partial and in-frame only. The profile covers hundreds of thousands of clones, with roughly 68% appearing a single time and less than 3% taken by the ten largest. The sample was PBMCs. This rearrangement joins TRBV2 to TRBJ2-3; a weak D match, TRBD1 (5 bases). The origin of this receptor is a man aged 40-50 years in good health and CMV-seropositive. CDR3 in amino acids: CASGARSTDTQYF. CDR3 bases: TGTGCCAGCGGGGCCAGGAGCACAGATACGCAGTATTTT.